This passage covers 8 T cell receptor beta chains from one sample sequenced in a study of cytomegalovirus exposure and HLA in healthy donors. Amplification used 60 Vbeta primers and 13 Jbeta primers. Repertoires were generated with immunoSEQ multiplex PCR, while TCRdb's copy carries only in-frame clones and drops some. The sample records fewer than 150,000 clones, less than 75% being singletons. Material for sequencing was PBMCs. The receptor source for this set is a woman aged 40-49 years in good health and CMV-seronegative.

This chain uses TRBV7-2 with TRBJ1-2, with 10 bases aligning to TRBD1. The CDR3 totals 16 residues. The junction had 6 bases not matched to a gene; V was cut back by 5 bases and J by 0 bases. The germline V gene encodes CDR1 SGHTA and CDR2 FQGNSA. CDR3 sequence reads: CASSPGTGATNYGYTF. The CDR3 coding sequence is TGTGCCAGCAGCCCCGGGACAGGGGCTACTAACTATGGCTACACCTTC.

This clone was seen only a few times. The V call is TRBV7-3, the J call TRBJ1-2; a weak D match, TRBD1 (6 bases). CDR3 length: 14 residues. In germline, CDR1 is SGHTA, CDR2 FQGTGA. With 1 base removed from V and 2 bases from J, the gap between germline ends came to 8 bases. The DNA for the CDR3 is TGTGCCAGCAGCTTAAATGGGGGCAACTATGGCTACACCTTC. It yields the protein CASSLNGGNYGYTF.

V usage is TRBV19 and J usage is TRBJ2-2; D may be TRBD2 (5 bases). The V end was cut by 3 bases, the J end by 6 bases, with 14 bases between. Per germline, CDR1 LNHDA and CDR2 SQIVND (reference sequence). CDR3 size: 15 residues. The CDR3 coding sequence is TGTGCCAGTAGTATGGAAGGACGGGGTCCCGGGGAGCTGTTTTTT. It translates to CASSMEGRGPGELFF. The full variable domain, with the rest looked up from reference TRBV19 and TRBJ2-2, is DGGITQSPKYLFRKEGQNVTLSCEQNLNHDAMYWYRQDPGQGLRLIYYSQIVNDFQKGDIAEGYSVSREKKESFPLTVTSAQKNPTAFYLCASSMEGRGPGELFFGEGSRLTVL.

This clone appeared once. V usage is TRBV5-1 and J usage is TRBJ2-3; 7 bases agree with TRBD2. Germline-derived CDR1 and CDR2 are SGHRS and YFSETQ. Germline trimming cut 0 bases from V and 2 bases from J; bases unmatched to any gene: 3. The CDR3 is 15 amino acids. The CDR3 loop reads CASSLAGLLTDTQYF. For the CDR3, the DNA is TGCGCCAGCAGCTTGGCGGGACTACTCACAGATACGCAGTATTTT. The full variable domain, with the rest looked up from reference TRBV5-1 and TRBJ2-3, is KAGVTQTPRYLIKTRGQQVTLSCSPISGHRSVSWYQQTPGQGLQFLFEYFSETQRNKGNFPGRFSGRQFSNSRSEMNVSTLELGDSALYLCASSLAGLLTDTQYFGPGTRLTVL.

The chain joins TRBV7-2 to TRBJ2-3; D perhaps matches TRBD2 (6 bases). This CDR3 region has 15 residues. From germline, CDR1 is SGHTA and CDR2 FQGNSA. V lost 2 bases and J lost 9, with 18 bases in between. The CDR3 bases are TGTGCCAGCAGCTTATCGGGAGTGGCCCCAAAAACGCAGTATTTT. Translating gives CASSLSGVAPKTQYF.

The gene calls are TRBV7-3 and TRBJ1-1; D not certain. The V gene's germline CDR1 is SGHTA and CDR2 FQGTGA. Trimming left V 2 bases short and J 0 bases short, with 10 bases between. The CDR3 loop spans 15 amino acids. Written as DNA, the CDR3 is TGTGCCAGCAGCTTACAATCAGTACTGAACACTGAAGCTTTCTTT. Amino acids: CASSLQSVLNTEAFF.

V is TRBV6-1 and J is TRBJ2-3; D gene uncertain. The CDR3 is 12 amino acids. Between the trimmed V and J ends, which lost 5 bases and 2 bases, there was a span of 5 bases. Germline assignment: CDR1 MNHNS and CDR2 SASEGT. The CDR3 DNA is TGTGCCAGCAGTTCCTCCACAGATACGCAGTATTTT. Protein product: CASSSSTDTQYF.

This clone was seen a few times. This sample includes further DNA sequences coding for the same CDR3. The rearrangement links TRBV5-1 to TRBJ2-1, with a tentative D call TRBD2 (6 bases). Germline loops: CDR1 SGHRS, CDR2 YFSETQ. There are 16 residues in the CDR3. The V gene lost 4 bases and the J gene lost 0 bases, with 14 bases spanning the gap. The CDR3 loop is CASSPGGGNSYNEQFF. For the CDR3, the DNA is TGCGCCAGCAGCCCCGGAGGCGGGAACTCCTACAATGAGCAGTTCTTC.